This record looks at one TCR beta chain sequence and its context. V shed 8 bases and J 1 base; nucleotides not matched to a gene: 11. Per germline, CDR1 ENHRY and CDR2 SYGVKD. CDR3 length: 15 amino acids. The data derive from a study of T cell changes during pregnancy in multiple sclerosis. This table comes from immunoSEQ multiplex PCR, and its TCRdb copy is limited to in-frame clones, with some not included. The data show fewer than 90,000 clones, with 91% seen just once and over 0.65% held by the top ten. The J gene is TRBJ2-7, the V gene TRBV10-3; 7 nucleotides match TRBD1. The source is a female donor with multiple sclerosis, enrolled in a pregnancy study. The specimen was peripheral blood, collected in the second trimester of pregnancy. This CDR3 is CAISRTGGRSYEQYF. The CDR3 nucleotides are TGTGCCATCTCGAGGACAGGAGGACGGTCCTACGAGCAGTACTTC.